This entry lists 5 T cell receptor beta chains sequenced from one sample in a study of CD8 T cells in Susac syndrome. Random hexamers were used to reverse transcribe about 0.45 to 1 ug of RNA. TCRdb redid the calling of the immunoSEQ multiplex PCR reads with MiXCR, one entry per CDR3 protein. Of a few hundred thousand distinct CDR3 sequences listed, roughly 92% are singletons. Specimen: CD8+ T cells from PBMCs. Every receptor here comes from a human donor with multiple sclerosis.

This chain joins TRBV7-9 and TRBJ2-7, with a weak D call TRBD2 (5 bases). CDR1 and CDR2 from the germline V gene are SEHNR and FQNEAQ (reference sequence). This CDR3 is built from 14 residues. V was cut by 4 bases and J by 4 bases, with 14 bases left in between. The CDR3 protein is CASSSEGVEYEQYF. The DNA of the CDR3 is TGTGCCAGCAGCTCCGAGGGAGTAGAGTACGAGCAGTACTTC.

This clonotype was seen a single time. This chain uses TRBV24-1 with TRBJ2-3; weak D call: TRBD1 (6 bases). This CDR3 region has 15 residues. CDR1 and CDR2 from the germline V gene are KGHDR and SFDVKD. With 2 bases removed from V and 4 bases from J, the gap between germline ends came to 12 bases. CDR3 residues: CATSDSGAVADTQYF. The CDR3 DNA reads as TGTGCCACCAGTGATTCAGGGGCTGTGGCAGATACGCAGTATTTT.

The rearrangement links TRBV27 to TRBJ1-1, with D possibly matching TRBD1 (5 bases). The CDR3 sequence is 14 residues long. V was shortened by 2 bases and J by 0 bases, with 7 bases between the two germline ends. Germline V gene data show CDR1 as MNHEY and CDR2 as SMNVEV (reference sequence). The CDR3 loop is CASSLQGMNTEAFF. The DNA of the CDR3 is TGTGCCAGCAGTTTACAGGGCATGAACACTGAAGCTTTCTTT.

The J gene is TRBJ2-1, the V gene TRBV7-9; D is uncertain. From germline, CDR1 is SEHNR and CDR2 FQNEAQ (reference sequence). The CDR3 extends over 11 amino acids. V was cut by 9 bases and J by 6 bases, with 9 bases left in between. In nucleotides, the CDR3 is TGTGCCAGTAGTACTGGCAATGAGCAGTTCTTC. Translating gives CASSTGNEQFF.

The chain uses TRBV5-4 and TRBJ2-5, with D unclear. Germline-derived CDR1 and CDR2 are SGHNT and YYREEE (reference sequence). Deletions cut 1 base from V and 7 bases from J, with 14 bases between. This CDR3 is built from 14 residues. The CDR3 reads CASSLIVTPGTQYF. The CDR3 coding sequence is TGTGCCAGCAGCTTGATCGTAACCCCCGGGACCCAGTACTTC.